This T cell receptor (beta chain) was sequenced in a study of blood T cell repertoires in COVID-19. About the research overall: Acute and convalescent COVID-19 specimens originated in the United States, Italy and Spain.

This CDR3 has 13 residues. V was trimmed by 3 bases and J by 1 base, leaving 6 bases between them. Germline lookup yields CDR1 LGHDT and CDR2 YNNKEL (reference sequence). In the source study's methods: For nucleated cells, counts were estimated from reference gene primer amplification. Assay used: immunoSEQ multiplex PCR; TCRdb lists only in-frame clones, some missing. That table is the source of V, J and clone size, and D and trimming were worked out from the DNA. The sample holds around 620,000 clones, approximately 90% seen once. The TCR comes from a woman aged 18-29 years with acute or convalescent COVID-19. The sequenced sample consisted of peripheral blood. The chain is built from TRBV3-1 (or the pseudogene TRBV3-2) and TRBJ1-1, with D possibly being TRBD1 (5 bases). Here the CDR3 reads CASSHGGNTEAFF. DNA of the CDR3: TGTGCCAGCAGCCACGGGGGGAACACTGAAGCTTTCTTT.